The TCR beta chain described here comes from a study of blood T cell repertoires in COVID-19. About the study: PBMCs, B-cell-depleted T cells, or T cells were the source of the cDNA or gDNA that made up the material.

Germline assignment: CDR1 MNHEY and CDR2 SVGEGT. The CDR3 loop spans 16 amino acids. V dropped 3 bases and J dropped 3; count of bases not matched to a gene: 11. Per the authors' pipeline: Amplification of reference gene primers was used by the study to estimate nucleated cell counts. The table came from immunoSEQ multiplex PCR; TCRdb's copy has only in-frame clones and leaves some out. V and J calls and clone size are as listed in that table; D and trimming were resolved from the DNA. The sample lists more than 200,000 clones, 88% occurring once. V is TRBV6-2 or TRBV6-3 and J is TRBJ2-7, with 7 bases that match TRBD1. Sequencing was performed on peripheral blood. The origin of this receptor is a man older than 75 with acute or convalescent COVID-19. The CDR3 loop reads CASSYEFGQAHYEQYF. The CDR3 DNA sequence: TGTGCCAGCAGTTATGAGTTTGGACAGGCCCACTACGAGCAGTACTTC.